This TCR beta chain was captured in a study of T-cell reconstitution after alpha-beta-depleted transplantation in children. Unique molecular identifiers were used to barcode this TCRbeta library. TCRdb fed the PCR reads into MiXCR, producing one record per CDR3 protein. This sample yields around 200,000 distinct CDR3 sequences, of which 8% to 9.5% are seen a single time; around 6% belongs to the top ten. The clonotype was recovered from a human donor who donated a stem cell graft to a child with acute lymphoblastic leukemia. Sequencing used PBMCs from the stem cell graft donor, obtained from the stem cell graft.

This CDR3 is CASSQGSSGATDTQYF. CDR3 bases: TGCGCCAGCAGCCAGGGTTCTAGCGGGGCAACTGATACGCAGTATTTT. This chain joins TRBV4-3 and TRBJ2-3, with 9 bases lining up with TRBD2. From germline, CDR1 is LGHNA and CDR2 YSLEER. Unmatched junction bases numbered 10, after V lost 3 bases and J lost 6 bases. The CDR3 spans 16 residues.